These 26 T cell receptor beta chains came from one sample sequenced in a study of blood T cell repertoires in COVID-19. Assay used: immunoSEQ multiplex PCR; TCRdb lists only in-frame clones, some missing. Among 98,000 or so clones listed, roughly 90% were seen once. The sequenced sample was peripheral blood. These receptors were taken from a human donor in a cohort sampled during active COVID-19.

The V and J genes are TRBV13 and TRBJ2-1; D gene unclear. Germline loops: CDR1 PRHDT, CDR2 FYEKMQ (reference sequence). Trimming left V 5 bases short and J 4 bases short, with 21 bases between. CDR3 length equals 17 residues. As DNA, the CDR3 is TGTGCCAGCAGCACCCGACTGGCGGTGGGTTCGTACAATGAGCAGTTCTTC. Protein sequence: CASSTRLAVGSYNEQFF.

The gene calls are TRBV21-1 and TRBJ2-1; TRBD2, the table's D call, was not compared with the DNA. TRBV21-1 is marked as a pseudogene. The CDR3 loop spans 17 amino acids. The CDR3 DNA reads TGTGCCAGCAGCAAAGATCCGGGACTAGCGGGAGCAATTGAGCAGTTCTTC. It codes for CASSKDPGLAGAIEQFF.

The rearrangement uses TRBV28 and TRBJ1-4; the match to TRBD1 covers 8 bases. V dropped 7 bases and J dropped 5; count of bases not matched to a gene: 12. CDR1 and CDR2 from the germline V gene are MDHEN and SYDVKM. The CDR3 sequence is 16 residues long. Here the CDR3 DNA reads TGTGCCAGCATCGCGGTCAGGGGGCATGCGAATGAAAAACTGTTTTTT. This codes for CASIAVRGHANEKLFF.

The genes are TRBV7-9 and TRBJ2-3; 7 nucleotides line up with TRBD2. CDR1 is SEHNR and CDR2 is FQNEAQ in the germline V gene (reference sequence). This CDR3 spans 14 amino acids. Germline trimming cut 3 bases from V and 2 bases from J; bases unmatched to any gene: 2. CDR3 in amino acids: CASSFERDTDTQYF. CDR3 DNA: TGTGCCAGCAGCTTTGAGCGGGACACAGATACGCAGTATTTT. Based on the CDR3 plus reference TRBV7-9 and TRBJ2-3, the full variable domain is DTGVSQNPRHKITKRGQNVTFRCDPISEHNRLYWYRQTLGQGPEFLTYFQNEAQLEKSRLLSDRFSAERPKGSFSTLEIQRTEQGDSAMYLCASSFERDTDTQYFGPGTRLTVL.

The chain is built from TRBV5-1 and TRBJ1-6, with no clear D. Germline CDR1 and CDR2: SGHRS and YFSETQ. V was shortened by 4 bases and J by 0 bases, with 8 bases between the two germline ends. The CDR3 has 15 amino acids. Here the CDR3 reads CASSDWSSYNSPLHF. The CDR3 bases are TGCGCCAGCAGCGACTGGAGCTCCTATAATTCACCCCTCCACTTT.

Here the CDR3 reads CATSAPNAGGLYNEQFF. The DNA for the CDR3 is TGTGCCACCAGTGCCCCTAATGCGGGAGGGCTTTACAATGAGCAGTTCTTC. The V call is TRBV24-1, the J call TRBJ2-1; the match to TRBD2 covers 9 bases. The CDR3 loop spans 17 amino acids. Germline V gene lookup returns CDR1 KGHDR and CDR2 SFDVKD. The J segment lost 4 bases and the V segment lost 5 bases, leaving 11 bases of the junction unmatched.

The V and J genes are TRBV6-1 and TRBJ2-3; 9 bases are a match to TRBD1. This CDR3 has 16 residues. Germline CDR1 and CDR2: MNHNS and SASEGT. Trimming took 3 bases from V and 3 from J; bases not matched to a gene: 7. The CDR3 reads CASSETPGQGTDTQYF. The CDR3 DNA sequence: TGTGCCAGCAGTGAGACCCCGGGACAGGGAACAGATACGCAGTATTTT.

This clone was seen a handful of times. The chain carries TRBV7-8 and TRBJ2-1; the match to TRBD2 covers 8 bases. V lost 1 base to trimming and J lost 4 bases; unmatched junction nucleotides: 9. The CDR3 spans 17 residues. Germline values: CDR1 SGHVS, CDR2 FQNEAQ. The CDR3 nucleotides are TGTGCCAGCAGCTTAGAGGCGCTTGGACTAGCTTACAATGAGCAGTTCTTC. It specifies CASSLEALGLAYNEQFF.

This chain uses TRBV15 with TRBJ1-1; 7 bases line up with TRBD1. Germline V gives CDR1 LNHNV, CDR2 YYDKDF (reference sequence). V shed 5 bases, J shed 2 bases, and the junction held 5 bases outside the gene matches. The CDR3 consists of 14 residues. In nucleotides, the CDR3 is TGTGCCACCAGCCTTGGGACAGATAACACTGAAGCTTTCTTT. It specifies CATSLGTDNTEAFF.

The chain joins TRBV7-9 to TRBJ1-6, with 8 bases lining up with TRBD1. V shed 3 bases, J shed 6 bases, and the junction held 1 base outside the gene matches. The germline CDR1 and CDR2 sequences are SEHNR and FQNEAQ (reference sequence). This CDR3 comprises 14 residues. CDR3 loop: CASSLDRANSPLHF. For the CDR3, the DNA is TGTGCCAGCAGCTTGGACAGGGCTAATTCACCCCTCCACTTT.

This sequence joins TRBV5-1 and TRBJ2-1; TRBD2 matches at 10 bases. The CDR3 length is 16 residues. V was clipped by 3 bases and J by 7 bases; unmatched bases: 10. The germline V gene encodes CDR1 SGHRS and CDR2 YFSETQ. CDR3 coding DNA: TGCGCCAGCAGCTGGACGGCTAGCGGGGGTAGGAATGAGCAGTTCTTC. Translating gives CASSWTASGGRNEQFF.

This CDR3 is CASSRGTYGYTF. CDR3 nucleotides: TGTGCCAGCAGCCGGGGAACCTATGGCTACACCTTC. The rearrangement uses TRBV28 and TRBJ1-2; D not resolved. V lost 6 bases and J 4 bases, leaving 9 bases between the germline ends. This CDR3 region has 12 residues. CDR1 MDHEN and CDR2 SYDVKM come from the germline V gene.

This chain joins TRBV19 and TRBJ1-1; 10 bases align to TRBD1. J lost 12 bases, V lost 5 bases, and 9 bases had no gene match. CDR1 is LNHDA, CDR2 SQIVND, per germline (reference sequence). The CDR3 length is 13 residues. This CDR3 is CASSPGTGAGTFF. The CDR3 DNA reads TGTGCCAGTAGTCCCGGGACAGGGGCCGGAACTTTCTTT.

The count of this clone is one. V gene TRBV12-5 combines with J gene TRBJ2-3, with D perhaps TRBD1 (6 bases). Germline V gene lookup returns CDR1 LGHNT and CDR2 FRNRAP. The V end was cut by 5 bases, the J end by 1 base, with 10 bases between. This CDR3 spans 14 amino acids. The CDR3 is CASGLQGGTDTQYF. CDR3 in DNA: TGTGCTAGTGGTCTACAGGGCGGCACAGATACGCAGTATTTT.

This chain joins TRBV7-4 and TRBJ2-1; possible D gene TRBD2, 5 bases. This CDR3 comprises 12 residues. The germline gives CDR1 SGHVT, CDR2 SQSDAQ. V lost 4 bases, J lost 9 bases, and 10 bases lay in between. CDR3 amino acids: CASSYQTSEQFF. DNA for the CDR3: TGTGCCAGCAGCTACCAAACTAGTGAGCAGTTCTTC.

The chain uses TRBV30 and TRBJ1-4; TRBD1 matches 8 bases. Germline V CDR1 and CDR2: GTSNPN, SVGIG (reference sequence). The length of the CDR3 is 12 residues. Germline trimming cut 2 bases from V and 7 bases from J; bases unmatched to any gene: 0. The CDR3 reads CAWSTGGEKLFF. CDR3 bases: TGTGCCTGGAGTACAGGGGGTGAAAAACTGTTTTTT.

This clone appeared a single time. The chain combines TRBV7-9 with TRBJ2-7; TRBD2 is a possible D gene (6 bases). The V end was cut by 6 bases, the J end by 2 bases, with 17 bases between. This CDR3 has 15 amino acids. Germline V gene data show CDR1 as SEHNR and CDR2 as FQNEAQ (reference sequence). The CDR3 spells CASSSWGSGTYEQYF. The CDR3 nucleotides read TGTGCCAGCAGTTCTTGGGGTAGCGGTACCTACGAGCAGTACTTC.

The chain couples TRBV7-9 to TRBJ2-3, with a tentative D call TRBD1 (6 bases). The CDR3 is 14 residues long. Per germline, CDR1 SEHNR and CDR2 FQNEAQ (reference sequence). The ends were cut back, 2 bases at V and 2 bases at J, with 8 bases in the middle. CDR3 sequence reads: CASSLMGATDTQYF. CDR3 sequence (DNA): TGTGCCAGCAGCTTAATGGGGGCCACAGATACGCAGTATTTT.

The CDR3 sequence is CASSTDRGNSPLHF. The CDR3 region has the DNA TGTGCCAGCAGCACAGACAGGGGTAATTCACCCCTCCACTTT. The gene calls are TRBV5-5 and TRBJ1-6, with 8 nucleotides matching TRBD1. V lost 4 bases and J lost 6; bases outside the gene matches: 3. This CDR3 is 14 amino acids long. CDR1 SGHKS and CDR2 YYEKEE come from the germline V gene (reference sequence).

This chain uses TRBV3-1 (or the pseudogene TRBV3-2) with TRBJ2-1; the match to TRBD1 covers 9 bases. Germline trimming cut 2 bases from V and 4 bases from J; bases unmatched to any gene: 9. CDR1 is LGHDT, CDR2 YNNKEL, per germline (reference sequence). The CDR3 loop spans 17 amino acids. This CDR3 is CASSQSIGTGSYNEQFF. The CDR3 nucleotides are TGTGCCAGCAGCCAATCTATCGGGACAGGGAGTTACAATGAGCAGTTCTTC.

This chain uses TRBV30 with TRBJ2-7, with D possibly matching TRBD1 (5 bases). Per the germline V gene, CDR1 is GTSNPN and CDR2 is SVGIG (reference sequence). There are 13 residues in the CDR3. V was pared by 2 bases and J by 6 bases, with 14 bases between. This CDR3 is CAWSIQGSGEQYF. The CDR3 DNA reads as TGTGCCTGGAGTATTCAGGGATCCGGCGAGCAGTACTTC.

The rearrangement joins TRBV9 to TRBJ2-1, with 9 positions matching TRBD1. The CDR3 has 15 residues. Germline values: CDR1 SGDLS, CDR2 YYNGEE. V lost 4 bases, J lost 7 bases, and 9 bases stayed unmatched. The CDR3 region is CASSIQGAEFNEQFF. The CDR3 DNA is TGTGCCAGCAGCATACAGGGGGCTGAATTTAATGAGCAGTTCTTC. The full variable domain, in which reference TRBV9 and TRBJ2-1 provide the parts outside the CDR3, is DSGVTQTPKHLITATGQRVTLRCSPRSGDLSVYWYQQSLDQGLQFLIQYYNGEERAKGNILERFSAQQFPDLHSELNLSSLELGDSALYFCASSIQGAEFNEQFFGPGTRLTVL.

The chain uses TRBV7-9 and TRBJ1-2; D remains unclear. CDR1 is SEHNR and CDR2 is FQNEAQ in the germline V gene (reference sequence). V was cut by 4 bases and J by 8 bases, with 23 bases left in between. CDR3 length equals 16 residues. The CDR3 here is CASSSVAATSSGGYTF. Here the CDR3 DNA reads TGTGCCAGCAGCTCGGTAGCGGCAACCTCCTCGGGGGGCTACACCTTC.

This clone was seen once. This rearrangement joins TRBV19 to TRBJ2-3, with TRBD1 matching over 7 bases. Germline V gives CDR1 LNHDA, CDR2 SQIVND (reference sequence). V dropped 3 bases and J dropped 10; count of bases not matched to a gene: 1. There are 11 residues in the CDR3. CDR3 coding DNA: TGTGCCAGTAGTATCGGGACAGCGCAGTATTTT. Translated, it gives CASSIGTAQYF.

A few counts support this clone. The CDR3 protein is CASSFNFGGSASTDTQYF. CDR3 DNA sequence: TGTGCCAGCAGCTTTAATTTCGGCGGTAGTGCTAGCACAGATACGCAGTATTTT. This rearrangement joins TRBV7-9 to TRBJ2-3, with no clear D. The ends were cut back, 3 bases at V and 0 bases at J, with 19 bases in the middle. This CDR3 has 18 residues. Per the germline V gene, CDR1 is SEHNR and CDR2 is FQNEAQ (reference sequence).

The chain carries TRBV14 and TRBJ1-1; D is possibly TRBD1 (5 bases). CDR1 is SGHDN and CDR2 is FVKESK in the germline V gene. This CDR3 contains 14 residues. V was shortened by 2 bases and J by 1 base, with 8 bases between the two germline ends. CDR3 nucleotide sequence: TGTGCCAGCAGCCAACAGGGTTCGAACACTGAAGCTTTCTTT. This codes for CASSQQGSNTEAFF.